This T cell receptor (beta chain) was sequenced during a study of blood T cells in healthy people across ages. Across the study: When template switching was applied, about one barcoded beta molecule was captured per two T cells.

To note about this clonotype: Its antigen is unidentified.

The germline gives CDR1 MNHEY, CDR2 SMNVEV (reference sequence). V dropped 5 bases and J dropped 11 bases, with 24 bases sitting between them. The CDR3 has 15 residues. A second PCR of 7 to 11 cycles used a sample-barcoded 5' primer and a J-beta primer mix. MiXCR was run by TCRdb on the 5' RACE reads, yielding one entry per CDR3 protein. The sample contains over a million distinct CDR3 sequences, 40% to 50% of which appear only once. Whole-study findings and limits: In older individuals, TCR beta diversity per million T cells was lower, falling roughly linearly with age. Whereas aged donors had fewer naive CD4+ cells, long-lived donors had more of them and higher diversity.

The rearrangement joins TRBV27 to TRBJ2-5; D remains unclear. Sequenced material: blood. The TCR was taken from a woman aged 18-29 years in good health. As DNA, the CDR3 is TGTGCCAGCAGTCGAAGTAATCTTGGGTACAATGAGCAGTACTTC. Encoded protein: CASSRSNLGYNEQYF.